Given below is one TCR beta chain in context. The antigen remains unidentified. The sample originates from a study of monozygotic twins with inflammatory bowel disease. The study's findings and limits: No one strong IBD-associated signal or clonotype was supported.

Total RNA was isolated from whole blood without T cell sorting. CDR1 and CDR2 from the germline V gene are LGHDT and YNNKEL (reference sequence). The CDR3 is 15 amino acids. TCRdb reprocessed the 5' RACE reads and keeps a single row for each CDR3 protein, giving no DNA. This sample carries roughly 160,000 distinct CDR3 sequences, with 2% to 3% going to the ten biggest clones. The gene calls are TRBV3-1 and TRBJ2-2; TCRdb outputs TRBD1, but without DNA this stays unchecked. This TCR was sampled from a human donor with ulcerative colitis or Crohn's disease, or a healthy co-twin of an affected twin (not recorded which). The sample was blood. The CDR3 spells CASAVGAADTGELFF.